This T cell receptor beta chain is drawn from a study of T cells after posttransplantation cyclophosphamide. This clone showed up many times. Its antigen remains unidentified. Study observations and caveats: Skin or GI-infiltrating T cells shared few TRB sequences with blood.

V was clipped by 4 bases and J by 8 bases, with 17 bases between them. Germline V gene data show CDR1 as LGHNA and CDR2 as YNFKEQ. There are 14 residues in the CDR3. A marrow graft followed busulfan-fludarabine conditioning, with cyclophosphamide on days +3 and +4. Sequenced by immunoSEQ multiplex PCR; TCRdb stores in-frame clones only, minus some. The sample includes approximately 12,000 clones, none of them occurring once. The chain uses TRBV4-2 and TRBJ1-1; D is uncertain. The input for sequencing was PBMCs, taken after allogeneic stem cell transplant with posttransplant cyclophosphamide. The TCR originated in a female patient aged 35-55 years who received an allogeneic stem cell transplant from a related donor, was CMV-positive, and had acute GVHD only. Some T cells may have come from the graft donor. Written as DNA, the CDR3 is TGTGCCAGCAGCCCCGAGGGCCAGCGGAGGGAAGCTTTCTTT. It yields the protein CASSPEGQRREAFF.